The 27 T cell receptor beta chains presented below share a single source sample, sequenced in a study of molecular identifiers for immune sequencing clone quantification. One entry per CDR3 protein, called by TCRdb with MiXCR from the PCR reads. The data show roughly 630,000 distinct CDR3 sequences, 25% seen once. The sequenced sample consisted of naive CD8+ T cells from blood, with Jurkat cell RNA spiked in. Indicated subset: FACS-sorted CD8+CD4-CCR7+CD45RA+ naive T cells. All receptors come from a human donor in good health. Some libraries in this study had Jurkat cell RNA spiked in.

Many counts were recorded for this clonotype. This chain joins TRBV6-2 or TRBV6-3 and TRBJ2-1, with D tentatively TRBD1 or TRBD2 (5 bases each). This CDR3 region has 12 residues. V shed 4 bases and J shed 15 bases, with 16 bases lying between them. CDR1 MNHEY and CDR2 SVGEGT come from the germline V gene. In DNA form, the CDR3 reads TGTGCCAGCAGTTCCAGGGACGTGCGGACGTTCTTC. Translation gives CASSSRDVRTFF.

This clonotype was seen a few times. The rearrangement joins TRBV7-2 to TRBJ1-2; D uncertain. Per germline, CDR1 SGHTA and CDR2 FQGNSA. V was pared by 1 base and J by 4 bases, with 19 bases between. The CDR3 is made up of 17 amino acids. The DNA of the CDR3 is TGTGCCAGCAGCTTAGGTCAGGAGGAGGTTTTTAGCTATGGCTACACCTTC. Encoded protein: CASSLGQEEVFSYGYTF.

The gene calls are TRBV4-2 and TRBJ2-6; 7 bases agree with TRBD1. V was pared by 3 bases and J by 0 bases, with 8 bases of the junction left unmatched. Germline values: CDR1 LGHNA, CDR2 YNFKEQ. This CDR3 is 18 amino acids long. Here the CDR3 reads CASSHKTGFNSGANVLTF. The DNA of the CDR3 is TGTGCCAGCAGCCATAAGACAGGGTTCAACTCTGGGGCCAACGTCCTGACTTTC.

This clonotype came up many times. The V gene is TRBV2, the J gene TRBJ1-4; 7 bases agree with TRBD1. With V trimmed by 6 bases and J by 6 bases, 10 bases remained unmatched. The CDR3 runs to 15 residues. Looked up from germline, CDR1 is SNHLY and CDR2 is FYNNEI. This CDR3 reads CASRPQGNQDEKLFF. The CDR3 bases are TGTGCCAGCAGACCACAGGGGAACCAGGATGAAAAACTGTTTTTT.

This chain uses TRBV4-3 with TRBJ1-1; 7 nucleotides match TRBD1. V dropped 0 bases and J dropped 6; count of bases not matched to a gene: 7. CDR1 and CDR2 (germline): LGHNA, YSLEER. The CDR3 is made up of 15 amino acids. The DNA for the CDR3 is TGCGCCAGCAGCCAAGATGCAGGGGGTGTCGCTGAAGCTTTCTTT. It is translated as CASSQDAGGVAEAFF.

The chain combines TRBV4-3 with TRBJ2-1, with 11 nucleotides matching TRBD2. Germline V CDR1 and CDR2: LGHNA, YSLEER. V gave up 1 base and J gave up 10 bases; unmatched junction bases: 6. The CDR3 contains 15 residues. This CDR3 is CASSQVSGGAGEQFF. The CDR3 DNA follows: TGCGCCAGCAGCCAAGTTAGCGGGGGGGCGGGAGAGCAGTTCTTC.

Of note for this clonotype: A much bigger clone sits one base away, suggesting this may be a read error. V is TRBV28 and J is TRBJ2-3; tentative D call: TRBD2 (5 bases). The germline V gene encodes CDR1 MDHEN and CDR2 SYDVKM. This CDR3 contains 15 residues. V gave up 6 bases and J gave up 6 bases, with 19 bases separating them. CDR3 residues: CASRLVRRLADTQYF. The DNA of the CDR3 is TGTGCCAGCAGACTAGTTCGGAGGTTGGCGGATACGCAGTATTTT.

There are a few counts of this clonotype. The V and J genes are TRBV7-6 and TRBJ2-5; unclear D gene. From germline, CDR1 is SGHVS and CDR2 FNYEAQ. The V end was cut by 1 base, the J end by 5 bases, with 11 bases between. The CDR3 totals 14 residues. Written as DNA, the CDR3 is TGTGCCAGCAGCTTAGTTAGGCAGGCGGAGACCCAGTACTTC. Translation: CASSLVRQAETQYF. Full variable domain (rest looked up from reference TRBV7-6 and TRBJ2-5): GAGVSQSPRYKVTKRGQDVALRCDPISGHVSLYWYRQALGQGPEFLTYFNYEAQQDKSGLPNDRFSAERPEGSISTLTIQRTEQRDSAMYRCASSLVRQAETQYFGPGTRLLVL.

The chain has TRBV11-2 and TRBJ2-5; 8 nucleotides line up with TRBD1. The CDR3 covers 15 residues. In germline, CDR1 is SGHAT, CDR2 FQNNGV. After removal of 5 bases from V and 5 bases from J, the junction contained 10 bases not matched to a gene. The CDR3 nucleotides are TGTGCCAGCAGCCCCCCCGGACAGGGTTGGGAGACCCAGTACTTC. This sequence encodes CASSPPGQGWETQYF.

The CDR3 reads CSATKNTEAFF. In DNA form, the CDR3 reads TGCAGTGCTACAAAGAACACTGAAGCTTTCTTT. The chain has TRBV20-1 and TRBJ1-1, with D uncertain. The V gene's germline CDR1 is DFQATT and CDR2 SNEGSKA (reference sequence). Trimming left V 4 bases short and J 1 base short, with 4 bases between. The CDR3 runs to 11 residues.

This clonotype has only a few counts. The chain employs TRBV11-2 and TRBJ1-5; D not certain. Germline V gene lookup returns CDR1 SGHAT and CDR2 FQNNGV. CDR3 length: 13 residues. The germline V and J ends were trimmed by 5 bases and 7 bases, with 12 bases remaining between them. As DNA, the CDR3 is TGTGCCAGCAGCCCCGCGGGCGGACAGCCCCAGCATTTT. The encoded protein is CASSPAGGQPQHF.

V is TRBV7-8 and J is TRBJ1-5; no clear D. V dropped 1 base and J dropped 7 bases, with 11 bases sitting between them. Germline CDR1 reads SGHVS; CDR2 reads FQNEAQ. There are 14 residues in the CDR3. The CDR3 DNA sequence: TGTGCCAGCAGCTTAGAGGGTGAAGGGCAGCCCCAGCATTTT. This sequence encodes CASSLEGEGQPQHF.

The table lists this clonotype with many counts. The chain combines TRBV4-1 with TRBJ2-5; the match to TRBD1 covers 10 bases. The CDR3 has 15 residues. CDR1 MGHRA and CDR2 YSYEKL come from the germline V gene. V was pared by 3 bases and J by 3 bases, with 4 bases of the junction left unmatched. CDR3 loop: CASSQGQGLEETQYF. The DNA for the CDR3 is TGCGCCAGCAGCCAGGGACAGGGGTTGGAAGAGACCCAGTACTTC.

This clonotype was seen at least ten times. The chain combines TRBV20-1 with TRBJ2-7, with 7 bases that match TRBD1. After removal of 0 bases from V and 2 bases from J, the junction contained 1 base not matched to a gene. Per germline, CDR1 DFQATT and CDR2 SNEGSKA (reference sequence). This CDR3 region has 13 residues. CDR3 in DNA: TGCAGTGCTAGAGAACAGGGGACCTACGAGCAGTACTTC. This codes for CSAREQGTYEQYF.

On this clonotype: A much larger clone lies a single base off, so this may be a read error. Here the CDR3 reads CANSPEGDDEQYF. The CDR3 DNA reads as TGTGCCAACAGCCCGGAGGGGGACGACGAGCAGTACTTC. The chain combines TRBV3-1 with TRBJ2-7, with D perhaps given as TRBD1 or TRBD2 (6 bases each). The germline gives CDR1 LGHDT, CDR2 YNNKEL (reference sequence). The CDR3 spans 13 residues.

J is TRBJ2-1 and V is TRBV27, with TRBD1 matching 12 bases. Trimming took 3 bases from V and 10 from J; bases not matched to a gene: 4. Germline values: CDR1 MNHEY, CDR2 SMNVEV (reference sequence). The CDR3 is 14 amino acids. Here the CDR3 reads CASSLGTGGGEQFF. CDR3 sequence (DNA): TGTGCCAGCAGTTTGGGGACAGGGGGCGGGGAGCAGTTCTTC.

This clonotype appeared a single time. This sequence may be a read error, since a much larger clone differs from it by one base. The CDR3 does not close with the conserved phenylalanine or tryptophan, likely indicating a read error. The chain has TRBV27 and TRBJ2-7, with D possibly matching TRBD1 (6 bases). The V end was cut by 4 bases, the J end by 9 bases, with 19 bases between. Germline loops: CDR1 MNHEY, CDR2 SMNVEV (reference sequence). CDR3 length: 14 residues. CDR3 in amino acids: CASSSLVPLQGQYL. As DNA, the CDR3 is TGTGCCAGCAGTTCCCTCGTCCCACTACAGGGGCAGTACTTA.

This clonotype was found a few times. V is TRBV7-8 and J is TRBJ1-1; a possible D gene is TRBD1 (5 bases). Germline CDR1 and CDR2: SGHVS and FQNEAQ. This CDR3 comprises 12 residues. V lost 5 bases to trimming and J lost 11 bases, with 15 bases between them. The CDR3 region is CASSNRRLLAFF. Written as DNA, the CDR3 is TGTGCCAGCAGCAACAGGCGACTTCTCGCTTTCTTT.

This clonotype was counted at least ten times. The chain carries TRBV5-1 and TRBJ2-5, with D uncertain. The CDR3 contains 13 residues. Germline CDR1 and CDR2: SGHRS and YFSETQ. Between the trimmed V and J ends, which lost 4 bases and 5 bases, there was a span of 12 bases. The CDR3 sequence is CASSGRIPETQYF. DNA for the CDR3: TGCGCCAGCAGCGGACGGATACCGGAGACCCAGTACTTC. The complete variable domain, with remaining parts taken from reference TRBV5-1 and TRBJ2-5, reads KAGVTQTPRYLIKTRGQQVTLSCSPISGHRSVSWYQQTPGQGLQFLFEYFSETQRNKGNFPGRFSGRQFSNSRSEMNVSTLELGDSALYLCASSGRIPETQYFGPGTRLLVL.

This clonotype was picked up a small number of times. V gene TRBV7-2 combines with J gene TRBJ2-7, with D maybe TRBD1 (6 bases). CDR1 and CDR2 (germline): SGHTA, FQGNSA. This CDR3 comprises 16 residues. V was clipped by 2 bases and J by 5 bases, with 19 bases between them. The CDR3 loop reads CASSLFGGESSHEQYF. Written as DNA, the CDR3 is TGTGCCAGCAGCTTATTTGGGGGCGAGAGTTCCCACGAGCAGTACTTC.

This clonotype was seen at least ten times. This sequence joins TRBV5-1 and TRBJ2-7, with D unclear. CDR1 SGHRS and CDR2 YFSETQ come from the germline V gene. This CDR3 is built from 14 residues. Trimming cost V 2 bases and J 1 base, with 10 bases left between them. This chain's CDR3 is CASSLRTESYEQYF. In DNA, the CDR3 is TGCGCCAGCAGCTTACGGACGGAGTCCTACGAGCAGTACTTC.

This clonotype came up many times. V and J are TRBV29-1 and TRBJ1-1, with D unresolved. Trimming removed 5 bases at V and 0 bases at J, with 10 bases between. The CDR3 loop spans 13 amino acids. Germline V gene data show CDR1 as SQVTM and CDR2 as ANQGSEA. The CDR3 sequence is CSVNPGVNTEAFF. Written as DNA, the CDR3 is TGCAGCGTTAACCCTGGGGTGAACACTGAAGCTTTCTTT. Complete variable domain (other parts from reference TRBV29-1 and TRBJ1-1): SAVISQKPSRDICQRGTSLTIQCQVDSQVTMMFWYRQQPGQSLTLIATANQGSEATYESGFVIDKFPISRPNLTFSTLTVSNMSPEDSSIYLCSVNPGVNTEAFFGQGTRLTVV.

This clonotype was recorded at least ten times. The CDR3 nucleotides are TGTGCCAGCAGTTCCTCCCGCAGGGGGAAGCTCCAAGAGACCCAGTACTTC. It is translated as CASSSSRRGKLQETQYF. The chain uses TRBV28 and TRBJ2-5; 7 positions agree with TRBD1. This CDR3 has 17 residues. The germline V gene has CDR1 MDHEN and CDR2 SYDVKM. After removal of 4 bases from V and 1 base from J, the junction contained 12 bases not matched to a gene.

This clonotype appeared many times. A junction boundary mismatches the germline segment, possibly from a read error. The CDR3 reads CASSLSISYDLVF. The CDR3 nucleotides are TGTGCCAGCAGTTTATCTATCTCGTATGATCTTGTCTTC. J is TRBJ2-5 and V is TRBV27; D is uncertain. Germline assignment: CDR1 MNHEY and CDR2 SMNVEV (reference sequence). The CDR3 loop spans 13 amino acids.

This clonotype has just a few counts. J is TRBJ2-3 and V is TRBV6-5; D call uncertain. The ends were cut back, 2 bases at V and 4 bases at J, with 10 bases in the middle. The germline CDR1 and CDR2 sequences are MNHEY and SVGAGI. The CDR3 covers 14 residues. CDR3 bases: TGTGCCAGCAGTTACGTGTCCCGGGCAGATACGCAGTATTTT. It specifies CASSYVSRADTQYF.

The chain uses TRBV4-1 and TRBJ2-2; tentative D call: TRBD1 (6 bases). The V gene lost 3 bases and the J gene lost 1 base, with 9 bases spanning the gap. The germline V gene encodes CDR1 MGHRA and CDR2 YSYEKL. The CDR3 spans 15 residues. The CDR3 here is CASSQRTENTGELFF. DNA for the CDR3: TGCGCCAGCAGCCAGAGGACAGAGAACACCGGGGAGCTGTTTTTT.

This clonotype has just a few counts. The chain uses TRBV6-1 and TRBJ1-3; no clear D. Germline CDR1 reads MNHNS; CDR2 reads SASEGT. V lost 5 bases and J lost 2, with 10 bases in between. The CDR3 is 14 residues long. The CDR3 nucleotides read TGTGCCAGCAGTACCAGATTTACTGGAAACACCATATATTTT. This encodes CASSTRFTGNTIYF.